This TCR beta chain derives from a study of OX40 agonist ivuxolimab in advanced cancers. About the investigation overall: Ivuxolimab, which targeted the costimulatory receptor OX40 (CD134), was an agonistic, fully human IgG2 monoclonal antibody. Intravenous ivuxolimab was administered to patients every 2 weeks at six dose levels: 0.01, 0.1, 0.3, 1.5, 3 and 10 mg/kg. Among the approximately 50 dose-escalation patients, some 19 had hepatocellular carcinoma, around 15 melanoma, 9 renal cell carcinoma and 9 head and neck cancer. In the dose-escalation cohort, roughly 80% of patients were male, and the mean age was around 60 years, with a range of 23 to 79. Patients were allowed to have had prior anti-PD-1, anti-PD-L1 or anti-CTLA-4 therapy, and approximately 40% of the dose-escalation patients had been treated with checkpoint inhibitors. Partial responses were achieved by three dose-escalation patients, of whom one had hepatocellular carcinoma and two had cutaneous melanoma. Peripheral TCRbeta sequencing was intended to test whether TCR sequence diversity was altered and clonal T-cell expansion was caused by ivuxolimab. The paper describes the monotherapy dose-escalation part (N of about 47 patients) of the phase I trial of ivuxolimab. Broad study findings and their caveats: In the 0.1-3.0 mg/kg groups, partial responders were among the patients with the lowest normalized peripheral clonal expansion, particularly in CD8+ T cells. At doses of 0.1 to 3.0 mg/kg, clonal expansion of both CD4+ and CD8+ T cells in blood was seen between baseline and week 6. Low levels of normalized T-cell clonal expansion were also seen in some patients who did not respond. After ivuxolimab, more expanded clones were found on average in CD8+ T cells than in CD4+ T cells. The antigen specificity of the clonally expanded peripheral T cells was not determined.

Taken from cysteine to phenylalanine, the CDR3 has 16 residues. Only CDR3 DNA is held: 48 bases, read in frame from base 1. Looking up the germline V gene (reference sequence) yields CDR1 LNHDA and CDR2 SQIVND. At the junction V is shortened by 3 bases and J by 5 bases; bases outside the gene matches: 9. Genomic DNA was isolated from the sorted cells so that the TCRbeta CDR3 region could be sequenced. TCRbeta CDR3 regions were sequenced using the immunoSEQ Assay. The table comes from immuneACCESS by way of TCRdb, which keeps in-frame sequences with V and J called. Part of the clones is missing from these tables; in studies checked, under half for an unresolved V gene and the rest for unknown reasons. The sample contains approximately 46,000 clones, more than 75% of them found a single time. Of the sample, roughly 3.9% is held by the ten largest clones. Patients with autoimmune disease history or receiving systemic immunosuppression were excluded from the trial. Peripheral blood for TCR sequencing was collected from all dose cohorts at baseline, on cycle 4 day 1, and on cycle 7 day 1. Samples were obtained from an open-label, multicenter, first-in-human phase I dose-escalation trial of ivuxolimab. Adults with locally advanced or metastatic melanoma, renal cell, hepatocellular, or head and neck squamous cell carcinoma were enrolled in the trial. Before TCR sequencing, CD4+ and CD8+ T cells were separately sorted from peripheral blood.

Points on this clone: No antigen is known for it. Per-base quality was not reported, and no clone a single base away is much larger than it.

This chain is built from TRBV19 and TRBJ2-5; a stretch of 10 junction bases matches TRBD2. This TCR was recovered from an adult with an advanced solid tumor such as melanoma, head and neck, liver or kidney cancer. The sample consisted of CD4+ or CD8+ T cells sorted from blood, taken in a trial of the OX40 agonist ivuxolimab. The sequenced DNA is TGTGCCAGTAGTATGGGGAGGACTAGCGGTGGGGAGACCCAGTACTTC. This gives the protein CASSMGRTSGGETQYF.